This T cell receptor beta chain was captured in a study of T-cell reconstitution after alpha-beta-depleted transplantation in children. Points from the study as a whole: Certain patients had high TCRbeta diversity at day 60, and it came from recipient T cells and thymic progenitors that survived. Reports say that about two months after transplant, the alpha-beta T cells came out of several hundred graft clones that had expanded. Among T cells one year after transplant, newly produced cells accounted for most counts and diversity.

This clonotype was recorded many times. Its antigen is currently unknown. The library targeted TCRbeta and was prepared with unique molecular identifiers. TCRdb reanalysed the PCR reads using MiXCR and keeps one entry per CDR3 protein. There are over 200,000 distinct CDR3 sequences in the sample; 9.5% to 13% occur only once, and approximately 28% lies in the top ten. Germline loops: CDR1 MNHNS, CDR2 SASEGT. The CDR3 is 16 amino acids. V was pared by 0 bases and J by 5 bases, with 13 bases between. The receptor comes from a child under two years old with acute myeloid leukemia, due to receive a stem cell transplant. This chain uses TRBV6-1 with TRBJ2-2, with D perhaps matching TRBD2 (5 bases). The sequences come from PBMCs, collected before TCRalphabeta/CD19-depleted stem cell transplant. CDR3 coding DNA: TGTGCCAGCAGTGAAGCCCTCGGACTTTTTACCGGGGAGCTGTTTTTT. Its protein is CASSEALGLFTGELFF.